A selection of T cell receptor beta chains follows, all from one sample in a study of glioma-infiltrating T cells. TCRdb used MiXCR to reprocess the multiplex PCR reads, holding one entry per CDR3 protein. Of about 17,000 distinct CDR3 sequences in the sample, roughly 50% were seen once. The sequencing sample was made of glioma tissue, nonneoplastic brain tissue, or PBMCs (not recorded which). Receptors originate from a human donor with low-grade glioma or glioblastoma, undergoing nonglioma brain surgery, or in good health (not recorded which). CDR3s include the opening cysteine and the closing phenylalanine or tryptophan. Fields, in order: CDR3 protein, CDR3 DNA, J gene, D gene, clone size, V gene. D genes are given only for firm matches. Rows give clone size only sometimes, using once, few, many, or a class for an expanded clone.

cdr3_aa: CASSGDRAYGYTF; cdr3_nt: TGTGCCAGCAGCGGGGACAGGGCCTATGGCTACACCTTC; j_call: TRBJ1-2; d_call: TRBD1; clone_size: -; v_call: TRBV28
cdr3_aa: CASTLGHLGGYNSPLHF; cdr3_nt: TGTGCCAGCACCTTGGGACACCTCGGGGGATATAATTCACCCCTCCACTTT; j_call: TRBJ1-6; d_call: -; clone_size: -; v_call: TRBV6-2/TRBV6-3
cdr3_aa: CASSPGFGTGVEETQYF; cdr3_nt: TGTGCCAGCAGCCCAGGGTTCGGGACAGGGGTTGAGGAGACCCAGTACTTC; j_call: TRBJ2-5; d_call: TRBD1; clone_size: many; v_call: TRBV28
cdr3_aa: CASSYSWENYGYTF; cdr3_nt: TGTGCCAGCAGTTACTCGTGGGAAAACTATGGCTACACTTTC; j_call: TRBJ1-2; d_call: -; clone_size: -; v_call: TRBV6-6
cdr3_aa: CASTSAGASYEQYF; cdr3_nt: TGTGCCAGCACATCCGCAGGGGCGTCCTACGAGCAGTACTTC; j_call: TRBJ2-7; d_call: -; clone_size: few; v_call: TRBV6-2/TRBV6-3
cdr3_aa: CASSSPWGELGYTF; cdr3_nt: TGTGCCAGCAGCTCCCCTTGGGGGGAGTTGGGCTACACCTTC; j_call: TRBJ1-2; d_call: -; clone_size: many; v_call: TRBV7-9
cdr3_aa: CATSSGGLQETQYF; cdr3_nt: TGTGCTACCTCTAGCGGGGGCCTACAAGAGACCCAGTACTTC; j_call: TRBJ2-5; d_call: TRBD2; clone_size: medium-sized; v_call: TRBV12-5
cdr3_aa: CASSLGQRRECYF; cdr3_nt: TGTGCCAGCAGCCTAGGACAGAGAAGAGAGTGTTACTTC; j_call: TRBJ2-5; d_call: -; clone_size: -; v_call: TRBV7-2
cdr3_aa: CSVRQGEGYTF; cdr3_nt: TGCAGCGTCAGACAGGGGGAAGGCTACACCTTC; j_call: TRBJ1-2; d_call: TRBD1; clone_size: many; v_call: TRBV29-1
cdr3_aa: CASYPTTIQGSTEAFF; cdr3_nt: TGTGCCAGCTACCCAACCACCATACAGGGTAGCACTGAAGCTTTCTTT; j_call: TRBJ1-1; d_call: -; clone_size: few; v_call: TRBV6-1
cdr3_aa: CAATTHNTGELFF; cdr3_nt: TGTGCCGCGACGACCCATAACACCGGGGAGCTGTTTTTT; j_call: TRBJ2-2; d_call: -; clone_size: -; v_call: TRBV6-1
cdr3_aa: CASRRGQGLSEAFF; cdr3_nt: TGTGCCAGCAGACGAGGACAGGGGCTCAGTGAAGCTTTCTTT; j_call: TRBJ1-1; d_call: TRBD1; clone_size: many; v_call: TRBV12-3/TRBV12-4
cdr3_aa: CASSQDYGSSYNEQFF; cdr3_nt: TGCGCCAGCAGCCAAGATTATGGGAGCTCCTACAATGAGCAGTTCTTC; j_call: TRBJ2-1; d_call: -; clone_size: many; v_call: TRBV4-3
cdr3_aa: CASSLQGGNQPQHF; cdr3_nt: TGTGCCAGCAGTTTACAGGGGGGAAATCAGCCCCAGCATTTT; j_call: TRBJ1-5; d_call: TRBD1; clone_size: -; v_call: TRBV27
cdr3_aa: CASSSRTSHEQFF; cdr3_nt: TGTGCCAGCAGCTCAAGAACTAGTCATGAGCAGTTCTTC; j_call: TRBJ2-1; d_call: -; clone_size: many; v_call: TRBV11-2
cdr3_aa: CASSQDSWVDYGYTF; cdr3_nt: TGCGCCAGCAGCCAAGATAGCTGGGTGGACTATGGCTACACCTTC; j_call: TRBJ1-2; d_call: -; clone_size: few; v_call: TRBV4-1
cdr3_aa: CASRIGPRQNTEAFF; cdr3_nt: TGTGCCAGCAGAATAGGGCCTCGACAGAACACTGAAGCTTTCTTT; j_call: TRBJ1-1; d_call: -; clone_size: -; v_call: TRBV6-1
cdr3_aa: CASRPGTVNTGEPFF; cdr3_nt: TGTGCCAGCAGACCCGGGACGGTTAACACCGGGGAGCCGTTTTTT; j_call: TRBJ2-2; d_call: -; clone_size: -; v_call: TRBV7-9
cdr3_aa: CASRRGIMGNTQYF; cdr3_nt: TGTGCCAGCAGGCGGGGGATAATGGGAAATACGCAGTATTTT; j_call: TRBJ2-3; d_call: TRBD2; clone_size: few; v_call: TRBV6-1
cdr3_aa: CASNRGDRMNTEAFF; cdr3_nt: TGTGCCAGCAACCGAGGGGACAGAATGAACACTGAAGCTTTCTTT; j_call: TRBJ1-1; d_call: TRBD1; clone_size: -; v_call: TRBV27
cdr3_aa: CASSLFEGSQGLYGYTF; cdr3_nt: TGTGCCAGCAGCCTCTTCGAGGGTAGCCAAGGTCTGTATGGCTACACCTTC; j_call: TRBJ1-2; d_call: -; clone_size: once; v_call: TRBV6-5
cdr3_aa: CASSSDWGYEQYF; cdr3_nt: TGTGCCAGCAGCTCGGACTGGGGGTATGAACAGTACTTC; j_call: TRBJ2-7; d_call: -; clone_size: -; v_call: TRBV7-4
cdr3_aa: CASLARRGSTDTQYF; cdr3_nt: TGTGCCAGCCTGGCCCGCAGGGGGAGCACAGATACGCAGTATTTT; j_call: TRBJ2-3; d_call: TRBD1; clone_size: -; v_call: TRBV19